This T cell receptor (beta chain) was sequenced in a study of T cell repertoires in cytomegalovirus infection. Study details: CMV infection together with matching HLA type was indicated by public TCR beta signatures. Findings of the study overall: Totalled public TCR beta family frequency picked out people who carried CMV plus the relevant HLA.

Deletions cut 3 bases from V and 1 base from J, with 16 bases between. CDR3 size: 16 residues. Germline V gene data show CDR1 as SGHDT and CDR2 as YYEEEE. This clonotype has more than one count but fewer than ten. Antigen specificity is unknown. From the reads, TCRdb called clonotypes with MiXCR, one entry per CDR3 protein. The sample yields 480,000 or so distinct CDR3 sequences, roughly 12% seen once. The V and J genes are TRBV5-6 and TRBJ2-5; D may be TRBD1 or TRBD2 (5 bases each). What was sequenced was PBMCs. The sequence derives from a human donor in good health (CMV status not recorded). Some clones in this sample may be carry-over from other donors' samples. CDR3 protein: CASSSAGTGTQETQYF. The DNA of the CDR3 is TGTGCCAGCAGCTCCGCCGGGACGGGAACCCAAGAGACCCAGTACTTC.